This note documents a single TCR beta chain sequence. This entry is derived from a study of control samples from healthy donors and cancer patients. Trimming took 6 bases from V and 2 from J; bases not matched to a gene: 10. The CDR3 runs to 16 residues. Looked up from germline, CDR1 is MDHEN and CDR2 is SYDVKM. Sequenced by immunoSEQ multiplex PCR; TCRdb stores in-frame clones only, minus some. The sample has 120,000 to 150,000 clones, over 85% seen once. This rearrangement joins TRBV28 to TRBJ2-1; TRBD1 matches at 7 bases. The origin of this receptor is a man aged 18-30 years in good health. The sample consisted of blood. The CDR3 loop is CASRNSGQYTYNEQFF. In nucleotides, the CDR3 is TGTGCCAGCAGGAACTCGGGACAGTACACCTACAATGAGCAGTTCTTC.